A selection of T cell receptor beta chains follows, all from one sample in a study of cytomegalovirus exposure and HLA in healthy donors. Profiling relied on immunoSEQ multiplex PCR, and the TCRdb table lists in-frame clones only, not all of them. The repertoire includes over 90,000 clones, roughly three quarters of them detected once, and under 4.5% sits in the top ten. The sample consisted of PBMCs. These receptors came from a man aged 50-60 years in good health and CMV-seropositive. The CDR3 runs from the conserved cysteine through the conserved F or W. A D gene is named only where the DNA matches it firmly. Rows may omit the clone size; those that give it use once, few, many or a size class.

>TRBD1|TRBJ2-7|few|TRBV7-2
CASSHAGTGMEQYF
TGTGCCAGCAGCCACGCCGGGACAGGGATGGAGCAGTACTTC
>TRBD2|TRBJ2-7|once|TRBV7-2
CASSFTSGMGDEQYF
TGTGCCAGCAGCTTTACTAGCGGGATGGGCGACGAGCAGTACTTC
>TRBD1|TRBJ1-4|.|TRBV2
CASNDPDRPNEKLFF
TGTGCCAGCAACGACCCGGACAGGCCTAATGAAAAACTGTTTTTT
>.|TRBJ2-7|.|TRBV28
CASLGGAAYEQYF
TGTGCCAGCCTGGGGGGGGCTGCGTACGAGCAGTACTTC
>TRBD2|TRBJ2-7|.|TRBV6-6
CASSYASSGSYEQYF
TGTGCCAGCAGTTACGCCTCTAGCGGGAGTTACGAGCAGTACTTC
>.|TRBJ1-5|few|TRBV19
CASSSRPGLQTNQPQHF
TGTGCCAGTAGTTCCCGGCCGGGACTCCAGACCAATCAGCCCCAGCATTTT
>TRBD2|TRBJ2-1|.|TRBV5-4
CASSSGTSGSFNEQFF
TGTGCCAGCAGCTCGGGAACTAGCGGGAGTTTCAATGAGCAGTTCTTC
>TRBD1|TRBJ2-7|.|TRBV7-9
CASSFGQGGEQYF
TGTGCCAGCAGCTTCGGACAGGGGGGCGAGCAGTACTTC
>.|TRBJ2-3|.|TRBV27
CASRRVRDQFSSTDTQYF
TGTGCCAGCAGGAGGGTGCGGGACCAATTTTCTAGCACAGATACGCAGTATTTT
>TRBD1|TRBJ2-1|.|TRBV7-9
CASSRQGAEQFF
TGTGCCAGCAGCCGACAGGGGGCTGAGCAGTTCTTC
>.|TRBJ2-1|.|TRBV4-3
CASSHLGGEQFF
TGCGCCAGCAGCCACTTGGGCGGGGAGCAGTTCTTC
>.|TRBJ1-6|.|TRBV9
CASSVDSNSWNSPLHF
TGTGCCAGCAGCGTAGATAGTAACAGTTGGAATTCACCCCTCCACTTT
>.|TRBJ1-6|.|TRBV2
CASSAPNSPLHF
TGTGCCAGCAGTGCTCCGAATTCACCCCTCCACTTT
>.|TRBJ2-5|.|TRBV27
CASSRVTLDGETQYF
TGTGCCAGCAGTCGGGTCACCCTGGATGGAGAGACCCAGTACTTC
>TRBD1|TRBJ1-2|.|TRBV4-3
CASSQAVKGQGNTF
TGCGCCAGCAGCCAAGCAGTTAAAGGACAGGGGAACACCTTC
>.|TRBJ2-7|.|TRBV20-1
CSALREYEQYF
TGCAGTGCCCTAAGGGAGTACGAGCAGTACTTC
>.|TRBJ2-7|.|TRBV6-5
CASSYDGGAAEQYF
TGTGCCAGCAGTTACGACGGAGGGGCCGCCGAGCAGTACTTC
>.|TRBJ1-5|.|TRBV28
CASGGTNQPQHF
TGTGCCAGCGGGGGGACCAATCAGCCCCAGCATTTT
>TRBD1|TRBJ1-3|once|TRBV7-9
CASSLGQGGNTIYF
TGTGCCAGCAGCTTAGGACAGGGAGGAAACACCATATATTTT
>.|TRBJ1-5|.|TRBV16
CASSPEGFWQPQHF
TGTGCCAGCAGCCCAGAGGGATTCTGGCAGCCCCAGCATTTT
>.|TRBJ1-6|.|TRBV5-6
CASSPSSYNSPLHF
TGTGCCAGCAGCCCGAGCTCCTATAATTCACCCCTCCACTTT
>.|TRBJ2-3|.|TRBV2
CASSSERGAEGRTDTQYF
TGTGCCAGCAGCTCAGAACGCGGGGCGGAGGGTCGCACAGATACGCAGTATTTT
>.|TRBJ2-7|once|TRBV6-5
CASRAGTSYEQYF
TGTGCCAGCAGAGCCGGGACTTCCTACGAGCAGTACTTC
>TRBD2|TRBJ2-2|.|TRBV13
CASSKRLRASGRDNTGELFF
TGTGCCAGCAGCAAACGCCTGAGGGCTAGCGGGAGGGATAACACCGGGGAGCTGTTTTTT